These 9 T cell receptor beta chains originate from one sample sequenced in a study of blood T cell repertoires in COVID-19. Sequencing used immunoSEQ multiplex PCR; TCRdb keeps in-frame clones, though not all of them. The top ten clones hold 2% to 3% of a sample with approximately 280,000 clones, 85% of them seen once. Sequences were obtained from PBMCs or T cells enriched from blood (not recorded which). The receptors stem from a woman in her fifties or sixties who had recovered from COVID-19.

There are a few counts of this clone. The chain uses TRBV30 and TRBJ2-7; weak D call: TRBD2 (5 bases). Germline V gene lookup returns CDR1 GTSNPN and CDR2 SVGIG (reference sequence). There are 13 residues in the CDR3. Trimming shortened V by 2 bases and J by 4 bases, and 12 bases separated the two germline ends. CDR3 region: CAWSLPGTYEQYF. The CDR3 DNA reads as TGTGCCTGGAGTCTGCCGGGAACTTACGAGCAGTACTTC.

This clone appeared a few times. This sequence joins TRBV2 and TRBJ1-1; D is unclear. Per the germline V gene, CDR1 is SNHLY and CDR2 is FYNNEI. V was clipped by 8 bases and J by 1 base, with 14 bases between them. This CDR3 is 14 amino acids long. The CDR3: CASLPTQRNTEAFF. The CDR3 region has the DNA TGTGCCAGCCTCCCGACACAAAGGAACACTGAAGCTTTCTTT.

V usage is TRBV7-3 and J usage is TRBJ2-2; 8 positions match TRBD1. V lost 3 bases and J lost 0; bases outside the gene matches: 9. The germline gives CDR1 SGHTA, CDR2 FQGTGA. This CDR3 region has 18 residues. The CDR3 coding sequence is TGTGCCAGCAGCTTGAAATCCGGGACAGGCTCGAACACCGGGGAGCTGTTTTTT. Encoded protein: CASSLKSGTGSNTGELFF.

The chain uses TRBV7-9 and TRBJ2-3, with a possible D match to TRBD2 (6 bases). The CDR3 has 17 residues. Germline-derived CDR1 and CDR2 are SEHNR and FQNEAQ (reference sequence). With 2 bases removed from V and 4 bases from J, the gap between germline ends came to 19 bases. Here the CDR3 DNA reads TGTGCCAGCAGCTTAAGGGGTGCGGGGCGAGAGGCAGATACGCAGTATTTT. It yields the protein CASSLRGAGREADTQYF.

The chain recombines TRBV5-6 with TRBJ1-5, with D maybe TRBD1 (5 bases). The germline V gene encodes CDR1 SGHDT and CDR2 YYEEEE. V lost 3 bases to trimming and J lost 7 bases, with 29 bases between them. The CDR3 covers 19 residues. The CDR3, as DNA: TGTGCCAGCAGCTACAGGCGTAGTGGTTCCGGGGGACCGCAGCAGCCCCAGCATTTT. This translates into CASSYRRSGSGGPQQPQHF. Combining the CDR3 with reference TRBV5-6 and TRBJ1-5 gives the whole variable domain DAGVTQSPTHLIKTRGQQVTLRCSPKSGHDTVSWYQQALGQGPQFIFQYYEEEERQRGNFPDRFSGHQFPNYSSELNVNALLLGDSALYLCASSYRRSGSGGPQQPQHFGDGTRLSIL.

The rearrangement links TRBV2 to TRBJ2-7, with 14 nucleotides matching TRBD2. This CDR3 is 15 amino acids long. V gave up 6 bases and J gave up 7 bases; unmatched junction bases: 8. Germline V gene sequence: CDR1 SNHLY, CDR2 FYNNEI. The CDR3 sequence: CASRGLAGVVGEQYF. The CDR3 DNA follows: TGTGCCAGCAGGGGACTAGCGGGAGTTGTCGGGGAGCAGTACTTC.

The chain has TRBV5-1 and TRBJ2-3; D might be TRBD2 (6 bases). There are 13 residues in the CDR3. Trimming removed 5 bases from V and 5 bases from J, with 12 bases in between. The V gene's germline CDR1 is SGHRS and CDR2 YFSETQ. CDR3 sequence (DNA): TGCGCCAGCAGGTACGGGAGTGGAGATACGCAGTATTTT. Encoded protein: CASRYGSGDTQYF.

V gene TRBV5-4 combines with J gene TRBJ2-7; 11 nucleotides line up with TRBD2. Trimming removed 4 bases from V and 3 bases from J; junction bases left unmatched: 3. The CDR3 spans 14 residues. The V gene's germline CDR1 is SGHNT and CDR2 YYREEE (reference sequence). The CDR3 loop reads CASSPGLADYEQYF. The CDR3 DNA sequence: TGTGCCAGCAGCCCGGGACTAGCGGACTACGAGCAGTACTTC.

The chain employs TRBV30 and TRBJ2-1, with D perhaps TRBD2 (6 bases). This CDR3 has 14 residues. V was shortened by 0 bases and J by 8 bases, with 14 bases between the two germline ends. Germline lookup yields CDR1 GTSNPN and CDR2 SVGIG (reference sequence). The CDR3 loop is CAWSVLGGWYEQFF. CDR3 DNA: TGTGCCTGGAGTGTACTTGGGGGGTGGTATGAGCAGTTCTTC.